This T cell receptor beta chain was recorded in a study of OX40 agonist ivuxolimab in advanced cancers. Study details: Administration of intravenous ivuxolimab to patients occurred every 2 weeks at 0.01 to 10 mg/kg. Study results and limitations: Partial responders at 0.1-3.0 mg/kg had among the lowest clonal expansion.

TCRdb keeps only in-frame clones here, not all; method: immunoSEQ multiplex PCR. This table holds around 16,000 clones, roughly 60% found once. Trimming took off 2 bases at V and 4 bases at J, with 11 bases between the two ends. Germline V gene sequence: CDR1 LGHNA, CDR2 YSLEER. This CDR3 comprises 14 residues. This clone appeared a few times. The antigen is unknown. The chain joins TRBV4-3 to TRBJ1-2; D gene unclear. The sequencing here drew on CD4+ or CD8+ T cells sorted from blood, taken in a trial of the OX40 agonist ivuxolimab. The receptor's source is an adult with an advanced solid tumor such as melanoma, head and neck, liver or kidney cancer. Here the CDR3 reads CASSQTLLPYGYTF. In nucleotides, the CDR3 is TGCGCCAGCAGCCAAACACTACTCCCCTATGGCTACACCTTC.